This passage covers 31 T cell receptor beta chains from one sample sequenced in a study of blood T cell repertoires in COVID-19. Data came from immunoSEQ multiplex PCR; TCRdb stores just in-frame clones and leaves some out. Altogether 250,000 to 350,000 clones are present, about 81% being singletons, with the ten largest covering approximately 1.5%. Material for sequencing was peripheral blood. All receptors come from a human donor with COVID-19, enrolled during active disease. The donor label of this sample is uncertain.

As concerns this clone: Its ends do not fully match the called genes, so a read error is possible. J is TRBJ1-1 and V is TRBV3-1 (or the pseudogene TRBV3-2), with 7 bases matching TRBD1. Germline CDR1 is LGHDT and CDR2 is YNNKEL (reference sequence). This CDR3 comprises 9 residues. CDR3 sequence reads: CASSNRDRF. DNA of the CDR3: TGTGCCAGCAGTAACCGGGACAGATTT.

This clone was seen a few times. The J gene is TRBJ1-3, the V gene TRBV29-1; D is perhaps TRBD1 (5 bases). With 6 bases removed from V and 0 bases from J, the gap between germline ends came to 12 bases. The germline gives CDR1 SQVTM, CDR2 ANQGSEA. CDR3 length: 14 amino acids. CDR3 amino acids: CSVGGGTSGNTIYF. CDR3 sequence (DNA): TGCAGCGTAGGCGGGGGGACCTCTGGAAACACCATATATTTT.

The V gene is TRBV7-2, the J gene TRBJ2-7; D might be TRBD1 (6 bases). There are 17 residues in the CDR3. Germline loops: CDR1 SGHTA, CDR2 FQGNSA. V lost 5 bases and J 3 bases, leaving 23 bases between the germline ends. The CDR3 spells CASSPRTALQAHYEQYF. The CDR3 nucleotides are TGTGCCAGCAGCCCCAGGACAGCCCTTCAGGCCCACTACGAGCAGTACTTC.

The chain uses TRBV27 and TRBJ1-2; possible D gene TRBD1, 5 bases. CDR1 MNHEY and CDR2 SMNVEV come from the germline V gene (reference sequence). This CDR3 has 14 residues. Trimming removed 5 bases at V and 7 bases at J, with 17 bases between. The CDR3 sequence: CASSGSGGKGGYTF. As DNA, the CDR3 is TGTGCCAGCAGTGGGTCGGGGGGGAAGGGTGGCTACACCTTC.

This chain links TRBV18 with TRBJ2-5, with D possibly being TRBD1 (6 bases). The CDR3 spans 14 residues. V shed 4 bases and J shed 4 bases, with 13 bases lying between them. Germline loops: CDR1 KGHSH, CDR2 LQKENI. The CDR3, as DNA: TGTGCCAGCTCACTGGGACAACGGGGAGAGACCCAGTACTTC. This sequence encodes CASSLGQRGETQYF.

In its sample, this clone was seen once. This chain links TRBV7-8 with TRBJ2-3; D not certain. V dropped 4 bases and J dropped 1 base, with 15 bases sitting between them. From germline, CDR1 is SGHVS and CDR2 FQNEAQ. The CDR3 covers 16 residues. CDR3 DNA sequence: TGTGCCAGCAGCTCCCGCGCGCGGTCTGGCACAGATACGCAGTATTTT. It encodes CASSSRARSGTDTQYF.

The V and J genes are TRBV9 and TRBJ2-5; D gene unclear. The ends were cut back, 3 bases at V and 4 bases at J, with 10 bases in the middle. Germline V gives CDR1 SGDLS, CDR2 YYNGEE. The CDR3 is 13 amino acids. CDR3 amino acids: CASSAPTGETQYF. The DNA for the CDR3 is TGTGCCAGCAGCGCCCCAACGGGAGAGACCCAGTACTTC.

This clone has just a few counts. The J gene is TRBJ2-1, the V gene TRBV28; D may be TRBD1 (6 bases). The germline V gene encodes CDR1 MDHEN and CDR2 SYDVKM. CDR3 length equals 15 residues. Trimming pared 5 bases from V and 10 bases from J, leaving 21 bases between. The CDR3 sequence: CASSGDTGMRGEQFF. The CDR3 coding sequence is TGTGCCAGCAGTGGGGACACAGGGATGAGAGGAGAGCAGTTCTTC.

CDR3 loop: CASSFGGLNTEAFF. CDR3 nucleotide sequence: TGCGCCAGCAGCTTCGGAGGGTTGAACACTGAAGCTTTCTTT. J is TRBJ1-1 and V is TRBV5-1; D is unclear. The CDR3 has 14 residues. The germline gives CDR1 SGHRS, CDR2 YFSETQ. V was trimmed by 2 bases and J by 0 bases, leaving 8 bases between them. Full variable domain (rest looked up from reference TRBV5-1 and TRBJ1-1): KAGVTQTPRYLIKTRGQQVTLSCSPISGHRSVSWYQQTPGQGLQFLFEYFSETQRNKGNFPGRFSGRQFSNSRSEMNVSTLELGDSALYLCASSFGGLNTEAFFGQGTRLTVV.

In this sample, this clone turned up a few times. In DNA form, the CDR3 reads TGTGCCAGCAGCTTGGTCCCAGGTACCTCCTACGAGCAGTACTTC. It yields the protein CASSLVPGTSYEQYF. The rearrangement uses TRBV5-6 and TRBJ2-7; D not resolved. CDR1 is SGHDT, CDR2 YYEEEE, per germline. This CDR3 has 15 amino acids. Trimming removed 0 bases at V and 0 bases at J, with 10 bases between.

The chain links TRBV12-3 or TRBV12-4 to TRBJ2-3; tentative D call: TRBD2 (5 bases). The CDR3 is made up of 12 amino acids. The V end was cut by 7 bases, the J end by 6 bases, with 11 bases between. This CDR3 is CASMRGWDTQYF. CDR3 sequence (DNA): TGTGCCAGCATGAGAGGGTGGGATACGCAGTATTTT.

The chain joins TRBV4-3 to TRBJ2-1; TRBD1 aligns across 7 bases. CDR1 LGHNA and CDR2 YSLEER come from the germline V gene. The J segment lost 4 bases and the V segment lost 3 bases, leaving 9 bases of the junction unmatched. This CDR3 has 16 residues. This chain's CDR3 is CASSQDPGQPYNEQFF. Written as DNA, the CDR3 is TGCGCCAGCAGCCAGGATCCGGGACAGCCTTACAATGAGCAGTTCTTC.

The chain recombines TRBV5-1 with TRBJ1-2, with 7 positions matching TRBD1. The J segment lost 5 bases and the V segment lost 1 base, leaving 8 bases of the junction unmatched. Germline V lookup: CDR1 SGHRS, CDR2 YFSETQ. This CDR3 has 15 amino acids. CDR3 sequence reads: CASSLIGTEEYGYTF. The CDR3 nucleotides are TGCGCCAGCAGCTTGATTGGGACAGAAGAATATGGCTACACCTTC.

The CDR3 sequence: CASSVRLAGMTSYNEQFF. The CDR3 region has the DNA TGTGCCAGCAGTGTAAGACTAGCGGGTATGACATCCTACAATGAGCAGTTCTTC. The rearrangement links TRBV2 to TRBJ2-1, with 10 positions matching TRBD2. CDR1 and CDR2 (germline): SNHLY, FYNNEI. The CDR3 totals 18 residues. The ends lost 4 bases at V and 1 base at J; junction bases unmatched: 10.

This clone was counted only a few times. The chain carries TRBV27 and TRBJ2-7; TRBD2 aligns across 9 bases. Germline CDR1 is MNHEY and CDR2 is SMNVEV (reference sequence). This CDR3 region has 13 residues. V lost 6 bases to trimming and J lost 6 bases; unmatched junction nucleotides: 6. The CDR3 sequence is CASRGLANVEQYF. Written as DNA, the CDR3 is TGTGCCAGCAGGGGACTAGCTAATGTCGAGCAGTACTTC.

This clone was detected once. The chain has TRBV19 and TRBJ2-1, with 11 bases identical to TRBD2. Unmatched junction bases numbered 3, after V lost 8 bases and J lost 0 bases. The germline gives CDR1 LNHDA, CDR2 SQIVND (reference sequence). The CDR3 extends over 15 amino acids. The DNA for the CDR3 is TGTGCCAGTCATCTAGCGGGAGGCTCCTACAATGAGCAGTTCTTC. Amino acid sequence: CASHLAGGSYNEQFF. Full variable domain (outside the CDR3, taken from reference TRBV19 and TRBJ2-1): DGGITQSPKYLFRKEGQNVTLSCEQNLNHDAMYWYRQDPGQGLRLIYYSQIVNDFQKGDIAEGYSVSREKKESFPLTVTSAQKNPTAFYLCASHLAGGSYNEQFFGPGTRLTVL.

In DNA form, the CDR3 reads TGTGCCAGCAGGTCTAGCGGGAACCCCACAGATACGCAGTATTTT. Protein product: CASRSSGNPTDTQYF. The V call is TRBV6-5, the J call TRBJ2-3, with 9 bases matching TRBD2. Germline assignment: CDR1 MNHEY and CDR2 SVGAGI. The J segment lost 2 bases and the V segment lost 6 bases, leaving 6 bases of the junction unmatched. The CDR3 spans 15 residues.

The rearrangement uses TRBV7-3 and TRBJ2-1; D may be TRBD2 (5 bases). The germline CDR1 and CDR2 sequences are SGHTA and FQGTGA. V was clipped by 2 bases and J by 8 bases, with 22 bases between them. The CDR3 is made up of 17 amino acids. The CDR3 DNA sequence: TGTGCCAGCAGCTTAGATCCCCACGGGATCAAGGAGGATGAGCAGTTCTTC. Encoded protein: CASSLDPHGIKEDEQFF.

The chain combines TRBV3-1 (or the pseudogene TRBV3-2) with TRBJ1-1; 7 bases line up with TRBD1. J was trimmed by 10 bases and V by 2 bases; bases with no gene match: 7. Germline V CDR1 and CDR2: LGHDT, YNNKEL (reference sequence). The CDR3 runs to 13 residues. CDR3 nucleotide sequence: TGTGCCAGCAGCCAACAAACAGGGGATATAGCTTTCTTT. Protein: CASSQQTGDIAFF.

The J gene is TRBJ1-2, the V gene TRBV19; TRBD1 matches at 10 bases. Germline V gene sequence: CDR1 LNHDA, CDR2 SQIVND (reference sequence). V lost 10 bases, J lost 8 bases, and 13 bases stayed unmatched. The CDR3 spans 14 residues. The CDR3 loop is CATATGTGVGGYTF. The DNA of the CDR3 is TGTGCCACCGCAACAGGGACAGGGGTTGGCGGCTACACCTTC.

This chain connects TRBV28 to TRBJ2-1; 8 nucleotides line up with TRBD2. Losses at the gene ends were 3 bases for V and 6 bases for J; bases not matched to a gene: 13. This CDR3 comprises 17 residues. Germline assignment: CDR1 MDHEN and CDR2 SYDVKM. This CDR3 reads CASSLGRRTSSSNEQFF. CDR3 in DNA: TGTGCCAGCAGTTTGGGGAGGAGGACTAGCTCGTCCAATGAGCAGTTCTTC.

This rearrangement joins TRBV7-8 to TRBJ2-3; 8 bases agree with TRBD2. J was trimmed by 4 bases and V by 3 bases; bases with no gene match: 6. Germline CDR1 reads SGHVS; CDR2 reads FQNEAQ. The CDR3 is made up of 15 amino acids. CDR3 sequence (DNA): TGTGCCAGCAGCTTTGCGGGGGGCCGGGCAGATACGCAGTATTTT. Translated: CASSFAGGRADTQYF.

The chain is built from TRBV5-1 and TRBJ2-1; 8 positions match TRBD1. Germline CDR1 and CDR2: SGHRS and YFSETQ. The CDR3 consists of 17 residues. The ends lost 0 bases at V and 1 base at J; junction bases unmatched: 6. As DNA, the CDR3 is TGCGCCAGCAGCTTGGGGGAAACAGGGGGATCCTACAATGAGCAGTTCTTC. The encoded protein is CASSLGETGGSYNEQFF.

This chain uses TRBV6-5 with TRBJ1-2; weak D call: TRBD1 (6 bases). CDR1 is MNHEY and CDR2 is SVGAGI in the germline V gene. V was shortened by 7 bases and J by 0 bases, with 15 bases between the two germline ends. The CDR3 length is 15 residues. DNA for the CDR3: TGTGCCAGCAATCAGGACAGCCTTACTAACTATGGCTACACCTTC. Its protein is CASNQDSLTNYGYTF.

The V gene is TRBV6-6, the J gene TRBJ2-7, with 8 bases that match TRBD1. Germline V gene sequence: CDR1 MNHNY, CDR2 SVGAGI (reference sequence). J was trimmed by 7 bases and V by 6 bases; bases with no gene match: 14. The CDR3 is made up of 15 amino acids. Here the CDR3 reads CASSPDRGRSGEQYF. CDR3 DNA sequence: TGTGCCAGCAGCCCAGACAGGGGAAGGTCGGGAGAGCAGTACTTC.

This clone was detected once. The chain joins TRBV21-1 to TRBJ1-6. TRBV21-1 constitutes a pseudogene. The CDR3 has 16 amino acids. The DNA of the CDR3 is TGTGCCAGCAGCACCTGCACGAGCTCCTATAATTCACCCCTCCACTTT. It is translated as CASSTCTSSYNSPLHF.

The chain has TRBV10-3 and TRBJ1-4; D is unclear. The germline V gene encodes CDR1 ENHRY and CDR2 SYGVKD. Trimming left V 3 bases short and J 8 bases short, with 4 bases between. There are 11 residues in the CDR3. The CDR3 DNA follows: TGTGCCATCAGTGACGGGGAAAAACTGTTTTTT. This codes for CAISDGEKLFF.

The rearrangement uses TRBV2 and TRBJ2-5; 8 positions agree with TRBD1. Trimming cost V 2 bases and J 3 bases; bases outside gene matches: 5. CDR1 and CDR2 from the germline V gene are SNHLY and FYNNEI. The CDR3 is made up of 15 amino acids. The CDR3 nucleotides read TGTGCCAGCAGTGAACAAGGGACAGGAGAAGAGACCCAGTACTTC. Protein: CASSEQGTGEETQYF.

The chain joins TRBV3-1 (or the pseudogene TRBV3-2) to TRBJ2-1; 8 bases are a match to TRBD1. Germline assignment: CDR1 LGHDT and CDR2 YNNKEL (reference sequence). The CDR3 is 16 residues long. Unmatched junction bases numbered 11, after V lost 4 bases and J lost 6 bases. The CDR3 region has the DNA TGTGCCAGCAGCCTAATCAACGGACAGGGAGGCAATGAGCAGTTCTTC. Protein sequence: CASSLINGQGGNEQFF.

This chain joins TRBV29-1 and TRBJ2-6, with 10 bases matching TRBD1. The length of the CDR3 is 17 residues. V lost 4 bases, J lost 0 bases, and 6 bases stayed unmatched. Germline V CDR1 and CDR2: SQVTM, ANQGSEA. The CDR3 DNA follows: TGCAGCGTTGCTTGGACAGGGGGTTTCTCTGGGGCCAACGTCCTGACTTTC. It encodes CSVAWTGGFSGANVLTF.

This clone was counted once. This chain uses TRBV25-1 with TRBJ2-3; TRBD1 aligns across 10 bases. V trimming: 4 bases; J trimming: 3 bases; junction bases outside the gene matches: 7. The CDR3 is made up of 16 amino acids. Germline loops: CDR1 MGHDK, CDR2 SYGVNS. DNA of the CDR3: TGTGCCAGCAGTGCTAGGGACAGGGGTCGAACAGATACGCAGTATTTT. Translating gives CASSARDRGRTDTQYF.